Listed below are T cell receptor beta chains from one sample, sequenced in a study of T cell responses to AZD1222 COVID-19 vaccine. TCRdb's copy holds only in-frame clones and misses some; the assay was immunoSEQ multiplex PCR. The sample holds 130,000 to 150,000 clones, around 84% seen once. The sample consisted of peripheral blood, taken 28 days after the second AZD1222 dose. These receptors originate from an adult who received the AZD1222 COVID-19 vaccine. CDR3s include the opening cysteine and the closing phenylalanine or tryptophan. The D gene is left open where the match is weak. Rows give clone size only sometimes, using once, few, many, or a class for an expanded clone.

D,J,size,V,DNA,CDR3
.,TRBJ2-7,.,TRBV6-5,TGTGCCAGCAGTTGGATAGACCGAACCTACGAGCAGTACTTC,CASSWIDRTYEQYF
TRBD1,TRBJ1-1,.,TRBV4-2,TGTGCCAGCAGCCTTTACAGGGGAGAGGGCACTGAAGCTTTCTTT,CASSLYRGEGTEAFF
.,TRBJ2-7,.,TRBV5-4,TGTGCCAGCAGCTGGATATTACAGTTATCCGATATGAAGCAGTACTTC,CASSWILQLSDMKQYF
.,TRBJ2-3,.,TRBV15,TGTGCCACCAACCCGGGGCGCGTCCCCAAAGATACGCAGTATTTT,CATNPGRVPKDTQYF
.,TRBJ2-1,few,TRBV5-1,TGCGCCAGCAGCTTGAGCTCCTACAATGAGCAGTTCTTC,CASSLSSYNEQFF
.,TRBJ1-1,.,TRBV19,TGTGCCAGCTGCAAGGTCCCTGGGGGGCCTGAAGCTTTCTTT,CASCKVPGGPEAFF
.,TRBJ2-7,.,TRBV6-5,TGTGCCAGCACCACTGAACGACAGGTCTCCTACGAGCAGTACTTC,CASTTERQVSYEQYF
TRBD1,TRBJ1-4,.,TRBV5-1,TGCGCCAGCAGCCCGGGGACAGGGGGCGGTTATGAAAAACTGTTTTTT,CASSPGTGGGYEKLFF
TRBD2,TRBJ2-1,.,TRBV28,TGTGCCAGCAGTTTGCCCGGTAGCGGGGGTTCAGGGGATGAGCAGTTCTTC,CASSLPGSGGSGDEQFF
.,TRBJ1-5,once,TRBV6-1,TGTGCCAGCAGTGAAGTTGGCCACAATCAGCCCCAGCATTTT,CASSEVGHNQPQHF
.,TRBJ1-5,.,TRBV28,TGTGCCAGCAGGGGCAGGGGAGTCAATCAGCCCCAGCATTTT,CASRGRGVNQPQHF
.,TRBJ2-2,.,TRBV27,TGTGCCAGCAGCAACGCTTGGGGGGAGCTGTTTTTT,CASSNAWGELFF
.,TRBJ1-2,.,TRBV9,TGTGCCAGCAGCGTAGCCCAGAACTATGGCTACACCTTC,CASSVAQNYGYTF
TRBD2,TRBJ2-2,.,TRBV11-3,TGTGCCAGCAGCCCTGTCCTCTCGGGAGGGCCGACCACCGGGGAGCTGTTTTTT,CASSPVLSGGPTTGELFF
.,TRBJ2-1,once,TRBV27,TGTGCCAGCAGTTTAAGTGTAGCGGCTAGGGGTGAGCAGTTCTTC,CASSLSVAARGEQFF
TRBD2,TRBJ2-3,few,TRBV9,TGTGCCAGCAGCGCCCAACCACCTAGCGGGGGGGGCACAGATACGCAGTATTTT,CASSAQPPSGGGTDTQYF
TRBD2,TRBJ2-5,.,TRBV29-1,TGCAGCGTTCTACACCTAACCCAAGCGGGAGTGTATTTCCAAGAGACCCAGTACTTC,CSVLHLTQAGVYFQETQYF
TRBD2,TRBJ2-2,.,TRBV7-8,TGTGCCAGCACCACCATGCGGGGGGCCGGGGAGCTGTTTTTT,CASTTMRGAGELFF
.,TRBJ2-3,.,TRBV10-3,TGTGCCATCAGTGAGTCATTGGTAAGCGGGTCATTCACAGATACGCAGTATTTT,CAISESLVSGSFTDTQYF
.,TRBJ1-4,.,TRBV2,TGTGCCAGCCATCTAGGGCAGGAAGAAAAACTGTTTTTT,CASHLGQEEKLFF
.,TRBJ1-2,.,TRBV4-2,TGTGCCAGCAGCCAAGATCGGGGGGACGGTTATGGCTACACCTTC,CASSQDRGDGYGYTF
.,TRBJ2-1,.,TRBV5-1,TGCGCCAGCAGCTTAGCTACCCCGAGCTCCTACAATGAGCAGTTCTTC,CASSLATPSSYNEQFF
.,TRBJ1-1,.,TRBV7-6,TGTGCCAGCAGCTTAGGGGCCCGGAACACTGAAGCTTTCTTT,CASSLGARNTEAFF
.,TRBJ2-2,.,TRBV5-1,TGCGCCAGCAACTCAGGAGCCAACACCGGGGAGCTGTTTTTT,CASNSGANTGELFF
TRBD1,TRBJ2-7,.,TRBV5-6,TGTGCCAGCAGCTTCCGGGACAGAACCTACGAGCAGTACTTC,CASSFRDRTYEQYF
.,TRBJ2-1,.,TRBV9,TGTGCCAGCAGCGGAGGGGACGAGTACAATGAGCAGTTCTTC,CASSGGDEYNEQFF
.,TRBJ1-4,once,TRBV27,TGTGCCAGCAGGCCTGAGCTAACCTATGAAAAACTGTTTTTT,CASRPELTYEKLFF
.,TRBJ1-3,.,TRBV3-1/TRBV3-2,TGTGCCAGCAGCCAAGATCTAGTGGGGATGAGGAACACCATATATTTT,CASSQDLVGMRNTIYF
TRBD2,TRBJ2-5,.,TRBV19,TGTGCCAGTAGTATGCCCGGGCTAGCGGGGGGGCAGACCCAGTACTTC,CASSMPGLAGGQTQYF
.,TRBJ2-1,once,TRBV18,TGTGCCAGCTCACCACCGGGGAGCAATGAGCAGTTCTTC,CASSPPGSNEQFF
.,TRBJ2-6,.,TRBV5-1,TGCGCCAGCAGTCCTCCGAGGGGCGGAACTGGGGCCAACGTCCTGACTTTC,CASSPPRGGTGANVLTF
TRBD1,TRBJ1-6,.,TRBV10-3,TGTGCCATCAGTGACCGACAGGGCTTCTCCTATAATTCACCCCTCCACTTT,CAISDRQGFSYNSPLHF
.,TRBJ1-4,.,TRBV3-1/TRBV3-2,TGTGCCAGCACCCCCGGGGGAGGAGAAAAACTGTTTTTT,CASTPGGGEKLFF
TRBD1,TRBJ2-3,.,TRBV7-9,TGTGCCAGCAGCCCGCCAGGGGGCTATGGAGATACGCAGTATTTT,CASSPPGGYGDTQYF
.,TRBJ2-3,.,TRBV18,TGTGCCAGCTCACCAACACGGACAAGTCCCTCCACAGATACGCAGTATTTT,CASSPTRTSPSTDTQYF
TRBD1,TRBJ2-7,.,TRBV18,TGTGCCAGCTCACCGCTCGAGGTGACAGGGCCCAACGAGCAGTACTTC,CASSPLEVTGPNEQYF
.,TRBJ1-1,.,TRBV29-1,TGCAGCGTTGAAAAAGGAGTGAACACTGAAGCTTTCTTT,CSVEKGVNTEAFF
.,TRBJ2-1,.,TRBV5-1,TGCGCCACCTCCGGTGGGGGCCTTAACAATGAGCAGTTCTTC,CATSGGGLNNEQFF
TRBD1,TRBJ1-5,.,TRBV5-6,TGTGCCAGCAGCTCCCGGGACAGGGGTTTTAGCAATCAGCCCCAGCATTTT,CASSSRDRGFSNQPQHF
.,TRBJ2-3,.,TRBV5-1,TGCGCCAGCAGCTTGGCGTCGGCTAACACAGATACGCAGTATTTT,CASSLASANTDTQYF
.,TRBJ2-1,.,TRBV14,TGTGCCAGCAGCCAACGAAGCGGAGCCTCCTACAATGAGCAGTTCTTC,CASSQRSGASYNEQFF
.,TRBJ1-2,.,TRBV6-5,TGTGCCAGCAGTTACTCGGACAGTTACTATGGCTACACCTTC,CASSYSDSYYGYTF
.,TRBJ2-3,.,TRBV20-1,TGCAGTGCTAGTCCCGGGACCTTAACAGATACGCAGTATTTT,CSASPGTLTDTQYF
TRBD2,TRBJ2-3,.,TRBV6-4,TGTGCCAGCAGTGTTTTAGCGGGGGGGCTCACAGATACGCAGTATTTT,CASSVLAGGLTDTQYF
TRBD2,TRBJ2-5,.,TRBV5-1,TGCGCCAGCAGCTTGGGGGGAGGGCAAGAGACCCAGTACTTC,CASSLGGGQETQYF
TRBD1,TRBJ1-2,.,TRBV28,TGTGCCAGCAGTTCCCCGTACAGGGGTAGTGGCTACACCTTC,CASSSPYRGSGYTF